This T cell receptor beta chain is from a study of CD8 T cells in ankylosing spondylitis. General study points: Within peripheral blood, clones linked to disease were CD8+ and relatively rare. About 8 highly homologous variants made up a TCR beta motif, and this motif appeared characteristic of ankylosing spondylitis blood. Disease-associated clones were reportedly significantly overrepresented in matched ankylosing spondylitis synovial fluid.

In this sample, this clonotype turned up a few times. Antigen specificity is unknown. There are 14 residues in the CDR3. Germline V lookup: CDR1 DFQATT, CDR2 SNEGSKA (reference sequence). Deletions cut 3 bases from V and 7 bases from J, with 16 bases between. Quantitative 5'-RACE with molecular barcodes produced the TCR beta libraries. TCRdb re-called the 5' RACE reads with MiXCR, one entry per CDR3 protein. Of some 120,000 distinct CDR3 sequences detected, approximately 14% appear once; the ten largest clones hold roughly 3%. Material: blood, either unsorted or a sorted T cell fraction (not recorded which). V gene TRBV20-1 combines with J gene TRBJ1-5; the D gene is possibly TRBD1 (5 bases). This receptor was identified in a female donor with ankylosing spondylitis or in good health (not recorded which). This CDR3 is CSASIGGGQQPQHF. The CDR3 region has the DNA TGCAGTGCTAGTATTGGGGGTGGGCAACAGCCCCAGCATTTT.